The 5 T cell receptor beta chains presented below share a single source sample, sequenced in a study of naive and memory T cell subsets (TCRdb year 2017). The library was made by UMI-ligation and nested PCR. Instrument on record: Illumina MiSeq. The beta constant-region primer consisted of an equimolar mixture of two oligonucleotides that together covered TRBC1 and TRBC2. TCRdb reworked the public reads: Q25 trimming with fastp, MiXCR clone assembly, productive beta chains retained. Duplicate CDR3 protein sequences are folded into a single record with the most common DNA and genes. A total of about 85,000 distinct CDR3 sequences appear in this sample, about an eighth of them only once. 0.9% to 0.95% of the sample lies in the top ten. Sequenced: central memory CD4+ T cells from blood. The cell subset or site label corresponds to: central memory, CD45RA- CD27+. All receptors come from a human donor in good health.

In its sample, this clonotype was seen many times. This rearrangement joins TRBV6-5 to TRBJ1-5; D perhaps matches TRBD1 (6 bases). V lost 6 bases, J lost 0 bases, and 24 bases lay in between. Germline lookup yields CDR1 MNHEY and CDR2 SVGAGI. The CDR3 spans 19 residues. CDR3 DNA: TGTGCCAGCAGCCCCCACCTCCGAGACAGGCTCTATAGCAATCAGCCCCAGCATTTT. This gives the protein CASSPHLRDRLYSNQPQHF.

This clonotype was detected ten times or more. The chain employs TRBV30 and TRBJ2-7; D remains ambiguous. The CDR3 length is 11 residues. The germline V gene encodes CDR1 GTSNPN and CDR2 SVGIG (reference sequence). Trimming cost V 4 bases and J 0 bases, with 4 bases left between them. CDR3 in amino acids: CAWTSSYEQYF. CDR3 sequence (DNA): TGTGCCTGGACTAGCTCCTACGAGCAGTACTTC.

This clonotype was recorded a few times. For the CDR3, the DNA is TGCAGCGTTGAATGGCTAGCGGAACTCACAGATACGCAGTATTTT. This sequence encodes CSVEWLAELTDTQYF. The rearrangement joins TRBV29-1 to TRBJ2-3, with 7 bases identical to TRBD2. Germline V gives CDR1 SQVTM, CDR2 ANQGSEA. The CDR3 is made up of 15 amino acids. The V and J ends lost 2 bases and 2 bases, in that order; junction bases with no gene match: 7.

This clonotype was seen many times. Here the CDR3 DNA reads TGCAGTGCTGAGGGACAGTTAAATCAGCCCCAGCATTTT. Translating it yields CSAEGQLNQPQHF. J is TRBJ1-5 and V is TRBV20-1; 7 nucleotides line up with TRBD1. Germline V gene sequence: CDR1 DFQATT, CDR2 SNEGSKA (reference sequence). This CDR3 is 13 amino acids long. V was pared by 5 bases and J by 4 bases, with 5 bases of the junction left unmatched.

This chain joins TRBV18 and TRBJ1-2; TRBD1 might be the D (5 bases). V lost 6 bases, J lost 1 base, and 15 bases lay in between. The CDR3 has 15 amino acids. Germline values: CDR1 KGHSH, CDR2 LQKENI. Here the CDR3 DNA reads TGTGCCAGCTCCCCAACTGAGGGGATTAACTATGGCTACACCTTC. Encoded protein: CASSPTEGINYGYTF.